This T cell receptor beta chain was captured in a study of T cell responses to AZD1222 COVID-19 vaccine. The study, taken as a whole, reports: Donors were chiefly white British, with a greater number of females, and clonal diversity was perhaps underestimated.

As to this clone: Its target is not known.

This CDR3 is built from 15 residues. From germline, CDR1 is MGHDK and CDR2 SYGVNS. V lost 1 base and J lost 9, with 13 bases in between. Repertoires were generated with immunoSEQ multiplex PCR, while TCRdb's copy carries only in-frame clones and drops some. Of tens of thousands of clones listed, approximately 84% are singletons. This TCR was sampled from an adult in good health. This sequence joins TRBV25-1 and TRBJ1-6, with D maybe TRBD1 (5 bases). Sequencing was performed on peripheral blood, taken on day 0 of AZD1222 vaccination. This chain's CDR3 is CASSESRTRGSPLHF. The CDR3 DNA reads as TGTGCCAGCAGTGAATCAAGGACAAGGGGTTCACCCCTCCACTTT.